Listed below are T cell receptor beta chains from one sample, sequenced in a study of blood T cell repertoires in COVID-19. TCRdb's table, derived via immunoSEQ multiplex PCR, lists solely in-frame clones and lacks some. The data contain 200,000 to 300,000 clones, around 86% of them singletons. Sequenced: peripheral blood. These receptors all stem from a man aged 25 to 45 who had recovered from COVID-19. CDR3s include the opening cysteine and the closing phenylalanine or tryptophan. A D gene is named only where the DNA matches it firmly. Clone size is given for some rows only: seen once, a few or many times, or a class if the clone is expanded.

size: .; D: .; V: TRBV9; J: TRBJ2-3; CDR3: CASSEGLRGADTQYF; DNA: TGTGCCAGCAGCGAGGGCCTCAGGGGGGCAGATACGCAGTATTTT
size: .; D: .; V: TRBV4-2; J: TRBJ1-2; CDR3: CASSQDIGAWGYGYTF; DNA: TGTGCCAGCAGCCAAGATATAGGGGCGTGGGGCTATGGCTACACCTTC
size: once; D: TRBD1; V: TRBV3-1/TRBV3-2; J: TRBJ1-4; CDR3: CASSHEGASNEKLFF; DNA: TGTGCCAGCAGCCATGAGGGGGCTAGTAATGAAAAACTGTTTTTT
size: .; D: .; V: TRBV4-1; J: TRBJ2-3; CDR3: CASSRSGNTQYF; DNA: TGCGCCAGCAGCCGTAGCGGAAATACGCAGTATTTT
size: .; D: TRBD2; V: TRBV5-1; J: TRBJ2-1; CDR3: CASSGLAGTYNEQFF; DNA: TGCGCCAGCAGCGGTCTAGCGGGGACCTACAATGAGCAGTTCTTC
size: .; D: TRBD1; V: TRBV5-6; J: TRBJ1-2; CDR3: CASSPRQGPLYGYTF; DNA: TGTGCCAGCAGCCCGAGACAGGGACCTCTCTATGGCTACACCTTC
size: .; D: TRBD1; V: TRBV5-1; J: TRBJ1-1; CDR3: CASSRTGELNTEAFF; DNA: TGCGCCAGCAGCAGGACAGGGGAATTGAACACTGAAGCTTTCTTT
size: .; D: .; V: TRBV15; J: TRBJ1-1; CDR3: CATSPGWNTEAFF; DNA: TGTGCCACCAGCCCGGGGTGGAACACTGAAGCTTTCTTT
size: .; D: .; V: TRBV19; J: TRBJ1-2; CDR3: CASSNSASYTF; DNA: TGTGCCAGTAGTAACAGTGCCAGCTACACCTTC
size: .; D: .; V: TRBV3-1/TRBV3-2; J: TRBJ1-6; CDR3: CASSQGVENSPLHF; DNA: TGTGCCAGCAGCCAAGGAGTCGAAAATTCACCCCTCCACTTT
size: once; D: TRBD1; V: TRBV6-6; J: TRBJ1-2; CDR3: CASSYSGAGGYGYTF; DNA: TGTGCCAGCAGTTACTCGGGTGCAGGGGGCTATGGCTACACCTTC
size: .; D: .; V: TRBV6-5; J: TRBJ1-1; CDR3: CATQVARNTEAFF; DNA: TGTGCCACCCAGGTGGCCAGGAACACTGAAGCTTTCTTT
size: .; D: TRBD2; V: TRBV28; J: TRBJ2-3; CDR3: CASSLSLAGGADTQYF; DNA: TGTGCCAGCAGTTTATCGTTAGCGGGGGGGGCAGATACGCAGTATTTT